Each of the 13 T cell receptor beta chains below was sequenced from the same sample in a study of metastatic and nonmetastatic thyroid tumors. TCRdb used MiXCR to call clones anew from the PCR reads. The repertoire has 43,000 or so clones, 24% of them found once; the top ten carry around 3.5%. Among the patients, none had received any treatment before thyroid surgery. What was sequenced was blood. These TCRs come from a male donor with papillary thyroid cancer or a benign thyroid nodule (not recorded which). Some clones in this sample may be carry-over from other donors' samples.

This clone was found many times. J is TRBJ1-1 and V is TRBV27, with D possibly matching TRBD1 (5 bases). CDR1 is MNHEY and CDR2 is SMNVEV in the germline V gene (reference sequence). Deletions cut 3 bases from V and 1 base from J, with 12 bases between. The CDR3 runs to 15 residues. The CDR3 DNA is TGTGCCAGCAGTTTTTTGGGGCAGAGGAACACTGAAGCTTTCTTT. Amino acid sequence: CASSFLGQRNTEAFF.

This clone was observed at least ten times. CDR3 loop: CAISELDSSYEQYF. CDR3 sequence (DNA): TGTGCCATCAGTGAACTGGACAGCTCCTACGAGCAGTACTTC. This sequence joins TRBV10-3 and TRBJ2-7, with D possibly TRBD1 on 6 matching bases. The CDR3 extends over 14 amino acids. The germline gives CDR1 ENHRY, CDR2 SYGVKD. V was trimmed by 3 bases and J by 0 bases, leaving 9 bases between them.

This clone was detected ten times or more. DNA of the CDR3: TGTGCCAGCAGCCAAGACCCTAGTTATCTCGGCGAGCAGTACTTC. Its translation is CASSQDPSYLGEQYF. The chain has TRBV3-1 and TRBJ2-7; no firm D call. The CDR3 is made up of 15 amino acids. Germline V lookup: CDR1 LGHDT, CDR2 YNNKEL (reference sequence). V was pared by 0 bases and J by 6 bases, with 15 bases between.

This clone was recorded at least ten times. The gene calls are TRBV20-1 and TRBJ2-3; the D gene is possibly TRBD1 (5 bases). CDR3 size: 14 residues. V dropped 4 bases and J dropped 1 base, with 12 bases sitting between them. The V gene's germline CDR1 is DFQATT and CDR2 SNEGSKA (reference sequence). CDR3 loop: CSAIDSTRTDTQYF. The CDR3 nucleotides are TGCAGTGCTATTGACAGTACTCGCACAGATACGCAGTATTTT.

The chain uses TRBV20-1 and TRBJ1-4, with a possible D match to TRBD1 (6 bases). CDR1 and CDR2 (germline): DFQATT, SNEGSKA (reference sequence). This CDR3 spans 13 amino acids. Trimming removed 4 bases at V and 3 bases at J, with 9 bases between. Here the CDR3 DNA reads TGCAGTGCTACACAGGGACCTAATGAAAAACTGTTTTTT. This sequence encodes CSATQGPNEKLFF.

This clone was picked up many times. This chain connects TRBV29-1 to TRBJ2-4; 8 positions match TRBD1. The V gene end was trimmed by 6 bases and the J gene end by 5 bases; junction bases not matched to a gene: 9. Germline assignment: CDR1 SQVTM and CDR2 ANQGSEA. The CDR3 loop spans 14 amino acids. The CDR3 sequence is CSVEDRAVQNIQYF. The CDR3 DNA is TGCAGCGTAGAGGACAGGGCGGTCCAAAACATTCAGTACTTC.

This clone has at least ten counts. The chain carries TRBV7-9 and TRBJ1-4; D perhaps matches TRBD1 (5 bases). V lost 1 base, J lost 6 bases, and 9 bases lay in between. The CDR3 has 14 amino acids. Per germline, CDR1 SEHNR and CDR2 FQNEAQ (reference sequence). The CDR3 protein is CASSLVGTDEKLFF. The DNA of the CDR3 is TGTGCCAGCAGCTTAGTAGGGACGGATGAAAAACTGTTTTTT.

This sequence joins TRBV20-1 and TRBJ2-1; 13 bases align to TRBD2. Trimming took 4 bases from V and 3 from J; bases not matched to a gene: 12. The CDR3 sequence is 18 residues long. Germline lookup yields CDR1 DFQATT and CDR2 SNEGSKA (reference sequence). In DNA form, the CDR3 reads TGCAGTGCTAAGGGCAACGGGACTAGCGGGGTCTACTACAATGAGCAGTTCTTC. This encodes CSAKGNGTSGVYYNEQFF.

This clone showed up many times. The chain recombines TRBV19 with TRBJ1-5; D unclear. The CDR3 length is 16 residues. The V gene's germline CDR1 is LNHDA and CDR2 SQIVND (reference sequence). The V and J ends lost 5 bases and 0 bases respectively, with 14 bases between them. CDR3 loop: CASSLTSTYSNQPQHF. CDR3 sequence (DNA): TGTGCCAGTAGTTTGACGTCTACTTATAGCAATCAGCCCCAGCATTTT. Combining the CDR3 with reference TRBV19 and TRBJ1-5 gives the whole variable domain DGGITQSPKYLFRKEGQNVTLSCEQNLNHDAMYWYRQDPGQGLRLIYYSQIVNDFQKGDIAEGYSVSREKKESFPLTVTSAQKNPTAFYLCASSLTSTYSNQPQHFGDGTRLSIL.

This clone was found once. The chain links TRBV30 to TRBJ1-2, with TRBD1 as a possible D gene (5 bases). The V and J ends lost 7 bases and 13 bases respectively, with 31 bases between them. This CDR3 has 15 amino acids. Germline CDR1 is GTSNPN and CDR2 is SVGIG (reference sequence). The CDR3 region is CAFRLKSSPIWGITF. The CDR3 coding sequence is TGTGCCTTTCGCCTAAAGAGTTCTCCGATATGGGGGATCACCTTC.

This clone is a singleton in its sample. V gene TRBV12-3 or TRBV12-4 combines with J gene TRBJ2-3; the match to TRBD2 covers 9 bases. CDR3 length equals 16 residues. The ends lost 5 bases at V and 5 bases at J; junction bases unmatched: 11. The CDR3 protein is CASSQPLAGQGDTQYF. As DNA, the CDR3 is TGTGCCAGCAGTCAACCTCTAGCGGGACAAGGAGATACGCAGTATTTT.

Many counts were recorded for this clone. The chain employs TRBV6-1 and TRBJ2-1; 11 bases fit TRBD2. V trimming: 0 bases; J trimming: 0 bases; junction bases outside the gene matches: 1. CDR1 and CDR2 (germline): MNHNS, SASEGT. The CDR3 extends over 17 amino acids. In DNA form, the CDR3 reads TGTGCCAGCAGTGAAGCGGGACTAGCGGCCTCCTACAATGAGCAGTTCTTC. Translating gives CASSEAGLAASYNEQFF.

This clone was counted a few times. V gene TRBV10-1 combines with J gene TRBJ2-5, with TRBD2 matching over 7 bases. Germline loops: CDR1 WNHNN, CDR2 SYGVQD (reference sequence). J was trimmed by 5 bases and V by 1 base; bases with no gene match: 4. This CDR3 has 14 amino acids. The CDR3 nucleotides are TGCGCCAGCAGTGAGTTCGCGGGAGAGGAGACCCAGTACTTC. Translating gives CASSEFAGEETQYF.